A selection of T cell receptor beta chains follows, all from one sample in a study of cytomegalovirus exposure and HLA in healthy donors. Clones were read by immunoSEQ multiplex PCR, and TCRdb kept only the in-frame ones, dropping some. The sample lists about 120,000 clones, around 80% occurring once. Source material: PBMCs. Receptor source: a female donor in good health and CMV-seronegative. Each CDR3 is given with its conserved first and last residue. D genes are given only for firm matches. Clone sizes are given selectively: once, few, many, or a class where the clone is expanded.

V	size	D	J	CDR3	DNA
TRBV11-2	-	-	TRBJ1-4	CASSFMGGDEKLFF	TGTGCCAGCAGCTTCATGGGGGGGGATGAAAAACTGTTTTTT
TRBV7-6	-	-	TRBJ2-6	CASSLLGVGANGLTF	TGTGCCAGCAGCTTACTAGGCGTTGGGGCCAACGGCCTGACTTTC
TRBV5-4	-	TRBD1	TRBJ2-3	CASKTGFTDTQYF	TGTGCCAGCAAGACAGGGTTCACAGATACGCAGTATTTT
TRBV6-1	-	TRBD2	TRBJ2-5	CASSEAFRGIAGLQETQYF	TGTGCCAGCAGTGAAGCTTTCCGCGGGATAGCGGGGTTACAAGAGACCCAGTACTTC
TRBV6-5	-	-	TRBJ1-2	CASSNGVDYGYTF	TGTGCCAGCAGTAACGGGGTAGACTATGGCTACACCTTC
TRBV28	-	TRBD2	TRBJ2-1	CASSLPGGGNEQFF	TGTGCCAGCAGTTTACCGGGAGGTGGGAATGAGCAGTTCTTC
TRBV18	-	TRBD2	TRBJ2-1	CASVGLADFHSYNEQFF	TGTGCCAGCGTTGGACTAGCGGACTTTCACTCCTACAATGAGCAGTTCTTC
TRBV6-1	-	-	TRBJ1-3	CASSAKSSGNTIYF	TGTGCCAGCAGCGCCAAGAGCTCTGGAAACACCATATATTTT
TRBV4-1	-	-	TRBJ2-7	CASSRDIGSYEQYF	TGCGCCAGCAGCCGGGACATCGGGTCCTACGAGCAGTACTTC
TRBV5-1	-	-	TRBJ2-7	CASSSYLFGGSSYEQYF	TGCGCCAGCAGCTCGTACTTGTTCGGGGGAAGCTCCTACGAGCAGTACTTC
TRBV20-1	-	-	TRBJ2-1	CSASPNEQFF	TGCAGTGCTAGCCCTAATGAGCAGTTCTTC
TRBV7-3	-	-	TRBJ2-7	CASSLKTGLEQYF	TGTGCCAGCAGCTTAAAAACAGGGCTCGAGCAGTACTTC
TRBV6-5	-	-	TRBJ2-5	CASSQTGQKETQYF	TGTGCCAGCAGTCAGACAGGACAAAAAGAGACCCAGTACTTC
TRBV5-4	-	TRBD2	TRBJ2-1	CASSQLAGHLYNEQFF	TGTGCCAGCAGCCAGCTAGCGGGGCACCTTTACAATGAGCAGTTCTTC
TRBV10-2	-	TRBD2	TRBJ2-7	CASSEWDSGSYEQYF	TGCGCCAGCAGTGAGTGGGATAGCGGGAGTTACGAGCAGTACTTC
TRBV6-8	-	TRBD1	TRBJ2-3	CASSPRTGFTDTQYF	TGTGCCAGCAGTCCTAGGACAGGGTTCACAGATACGCAGTATTTT
TRBV20-1	-	-	TRBJ1-2	CSARPGYTF	TGCAGTGCCAGGCCTGGCTACACCTTC
TRBV2	-	TRBD1	TRBJ1-2	CASSGQGRGHDYTF	TGTGCCAGCAGTGGACAGGGCCGGGGTCATGACTACACCTTC
TRBV9	-	TRBD2	TRBJ2-3	CASSATLAADTQYF	TGTGCCAGCAGCGCCACACTAGCGGCAGATACGCAGTATTTT
TRBV5-5	once	-	TRBJ2-3	CASRSTKGPDTQYF	TGTGCCAGCAGGTCAACCAAGGGGCCAGATACGCAGTATTTT
TRBV7-2	few	TRBD2	TRBJ2-7	CATRRGFHEQYF	TGTGCGACTCGGCGGGGGTTCCACGAGCAGTACTTC
TRBV19	-	TRBD2	TRBJ2-1	CASSIGGGNEQFF	TGTGCCAGTAGTATTGGGGGAGGGAATGAGCAGTTCTTC
TRBV15	-	-	TRBJ1-5	CATSRGQDQPQHF	TGTGCCACCAGCAGAGGACAGGATCAGCCCCAGCATTTT
TRBV5-1	few	-	TRBJ1-1	CASSLYSMNTEAFF	TGCGCCAGCAGCTTGTACAGTATGAACACTGAAGCTTTCTTT
TRBV2	-	-	TRBJ2-3	CASSQVDMNTQYF	TGTGCCAGTTCCCAGGTCGACATGAATACGCAGTATTTT
TRBV10-1	-	-	TRBJ1-4	CASSESSGEKLFF	TGCGCCAGCAGTGAGTCATCGGGGGAAAAACTGTTTTTT
TRBV29-1	-	-	TRBJ2-7	CSVRQVGYEQYF	TGCAGCGTTCGTCAGGTTGGGTACGAGCAGTACTTC
TRBV9	-	-	TRBJ1-2	CASSVTRDTLNYGYTF	TGTGCCAGCAGCGTAACCCGGGACACTCTTAACTATGGCTACACCTTC
TRBV6-1	many	TRBD1	TRBJ2-2	CANRDSLTGELFF	TGTGCCAACCGGGACAGTCTCACCGGGGAGCTGTTTTTT
TRBV5-6	-	-	TRBJ2-6	CASSLVGTGANGLTF	TGTGCCAGCAGCTTGGTGGGGACTGGGGCCAACGGCCTGACTTTC
TRBV9	-	-	TRBJ2-1	CASSVAGVAYNEQFF	TGTGCCAGCAGCGTAGCGGGAGTGGCCTACAATGAGCAGTTCTTC
TRBV19	-	TRBD1	TRBJ1-6	CASKGGQGDVYGSPLHF	TGTGCCAGTAAAGGGGGACAGGGGGACGTGTATGGTTCACCCCTCCACTTT
TRBV19	-	TRBD2	TRBJ2-1	CASSSTSGRGRKDEQFF	TGTGCCAGTAGTTCCACTAGCGGGAGGGGGAGAAAGGATGAGCAGTTCTTC
TRBV11-2	-	TRBD1	TRBJ2-7	CASSLTLRQGAEQYF	TGTGCCAGCAGCTTGACCTTGAGACAGGGGGCCGAGCAGTACTTC
TRBV5-4	-	-	TRBJ2-1	CASSTGNNNEQFF	TGTGCCAGCAGCACCGGGAACAACAATGAGCAGTTCTTC
TRBV7-9	-	TRBD1	TRBJ2-1	CASSFLGTVYNEQFF	TGTGCCAGCAGCTTTTTAGGGACAGTCTACAATGAGCAGTTCTTC
TRBV6-1	few	-	TRBJ2-4	CASSEATQLSGRGFKNIQYF	TGTGCCAGCAGTGAAGCGACACAGCTCTCCGGTCGGGGGTTCAAAAACATTCAGTACTTC
TRBV7-8	-	TRBD1	TRBJ1-6	CASSHSGTVNSPLHF	TGTGCCAGCAGTCATTCCGGGACAGTGAATTCACCCCTCCACTTT
TRBV6-1	-	-	TRBJ1-2	CASSAARAGGYTF	TGTGCCAGCAGCGCCGCACGAGCGGGCGGCTACACCTTC
TRBV7-9	-	TRBD1	TRBJ2-7	CASSPRDRGLYEQYF	TGTGCCAGCAGTCCCCGGGACAGGGGGCTTTACGAGCAGTACTTC
TRBV10-3	once	-	TRBJ2-7	CAIRVDSYEQYF	TGTGCCATCAGGGTAGACTCCTACGAGCAGTACTTC
TRBV30	few	-	TRBJ2-1	CAWSDRTYNEQFF	TGTGCCTGGAGCGACAGAACCTACAATGAGCAGTTCTTC
TRBV2	-	-	TRBJ1-1	CASDFQQNTEAFF	TGTGCCAGCGACTTTCAGCAGAACACTGAAGCTTTCTTT
TRBV5-8	-	TRBD1	TRBJ2-5	CASSQGTGLGVQETQYF	TGTGCCAGCAGCCAAGGGACAGGGCTTGGGGTACAAGAGACCCAGTACTTC
TRBV5-1	-	TRBD1	TRBJ1-2	CASSTVPGQVYGYTF	TGCGCCAGCAGCACCGTCCCGGGACAGGTCTATGGCTACACCTTC
TRBV5-6	-	-	TRBJ1-6	CASSLVGAGDSPLHF	TGTGCCAGCAGCTTGGTTGGGGCAGGGGATTCACCCCTCCACTTT
TRBV2	-	-	TRBJ2-7	CASSVRLYEQYF	TGTGCCAGCAGTGTTAGATTATACGAGCAGTACTTC
TRBV6-1	-	TRBD1	TRBJ2-7	CASSERQGAAYF	TGTGCCAGCAGTGAGCGACAGGGGGCCGCGTACTTC
TRBV5-8	-	-	TRBJ2-5	CASSLGRVGAKTQYF	TGTGCCAGCAGCTTGGGGCGGGTGGGGGCGAAGACCCAGTACTTC
TRBV7-9	-	-	TRBJ2-1	CASSLALGGSYNEQFF	TGTGCCAGCAGCTTAGCGCTCGGCGGATCCTACAATGAGCAGTTCTTC
TRBV7-2	-	TRBD2	TRBJ2-5	CASSHLAGAGETQYF	TGTGCCAGCAGCCACCTAGCGGGAGCGGGTGAGACCCAGTACTTC
TRBV4-1	-	TRBD2	TRBJ2-5	CASSQQPISGPAGAQYF	TGCGCCAGCAGCCAGCAGCCAATATCGGGCCCTGCGGGGGCCCAGTACTTC
TRBV7-9	-	TRBD1	TRBJ1-4	CASSPGQGLGEKLFF	TGTGCCAGCAGCCCGGGACAGGGGCTTGGTGAAAAACTGTTTTTT
TRBV5-4	-	TRBD2	TRBJ2-2	CASSYLAGEGGELFF	TGTGCCAGCAGTTATCTAGCGGGAGAAGGCGGGGAGCTGTTTTTT
TRBV29-1	-	TRBD1	TRBJ1-6	CSVGDRVNSPLHF	TGCAGCGTGGGGGACAGGGTGAATTCACCCCTCCACTTT
TRBV2	few	-	TRBJ1-6	CASSNTRSYNSPLHF	TGTGCCAGCAGTAACACACGCTCCTATAATTCACCCCTCCACTTT
TRBV7-8	-	-	TRBJ1-1	CASREGYYRGNTEAFF	TGTGCCAGCAGAGAAGGTTATTATCGGGGGAACACTGAAGCTTTCTTT